This passage covers 18 T cell receptor beta chains from one sample sequenced in a study of shared clonotypes between healthy human individuals (dated by TCRdb to about 2020). The protocol used for the library was the immunoSEQ multiplex PCR assay. TCRdb's version of the immuneACCESS table is confined to in-frame rearrangements and falls short of the full clone set. An unresolved V gene accounts for under half of the shortfall where checked; the remainder is of unknown origin. The sample table records some 1 million clones; roughly 80% of these occur just once. About 1.5% of the sample is held by the ten biggest clonotypes. The sequencing sample was made of memory CD4+ T cells sorted from blood. This sample's cell subset or site label indicates: CD45RA-negative fraction. These receptor sequences come from a man aged 18 to 30 in good health.

This chain uses TRBV7-2 with TRBJ2-7; maybe TRBD2 (6 bases). V was shortened by 5 bases and J by 6 bases, with 20 bases between the two germline ends. The CDR3 spans 15 residues. Per the germline V gene, CDR1 is SGHTA and CDR2 is FQGNSA. CDR3: CASSMTETRLAEQYF. In DNA form, the CDR3 reads TGTGCCAGCAGCATGACGGAGACTAGATTGGCCGAGCAGTACTTC. Combining the CDR3 with reference TRBV7-2 and TRBJ2-7 gives the whole variable domain GAGVSQSPSNKVTEKGKDVELRCDPISGHTALYWYRQSLGQGLEFLIYFQGNSAPDKSGLPSDRFSAERTGGSVSTLTIQRTQQEDSAVYLCASSMTETRLAEQYFGPGTRLTVT.

The CDR3 coding sequence is TGTGCCAGCAGTGAAGAGGTCAGCTCCTACGAGCAGTACTTC. The encoded protein is CASSEEVSSYEQYF. V is TRBV2 and J is TRBJ2-5; D call uncertain. The J call is doubtful: the DNA matches TRBJ2-7 better. The CDR3 spans 14 residues. Germline V gives CDR1 SNHLY, CDR2 FYNNEI.

J is TRBJ2-7 and V is TRBV7-9; TRBD2 is a possible D gene (5 bases). Trimming removed 6 bases at V and 6 bases at J, with 15 bases between. Germline assignment: CDR1 SEHNR and CDR2 FQNEAQ (reference sequence). This CDR3 has 13 residues. CDR3 amino acids: CASSPEEAREQYF. The CDR3 DNA reads as TGTGCCAGCAGTCCCGAGGAGGCTCGCGAGCAGTACTTC.

The chain couples TRBV7-8 to TRBJ1-2, with 8 bases identical to TRBD1. Trimming removed 3 bases from V and 4 bases from J; junction bases left unmatched: 7. The CDR3 length is 15 residues. Looked up from germline, CDR1 is SGHVS and CDR2 is FQNEAQ. The CDR3 region has the DNA TGTGCCAGCAGCTTGGTTCAGGGGGCCTCCTATGGCTACACCTTC. Translated: CASSLVQGASYGYTF.

The chain joins TRBV28 to TRBJ1-3; no reliable D call. In germline, CDR1 is MDHEN, CDR2 SYDVKM. V shed 2 bases and J shed 3 bases, with 8 bases lying between them. The CDR3 contains 14 residues. CDR3 region: CASSLRGFGNTIYF. CDR3 DNA: TGTGCCAGCAGTTTACGGGGTTTTGGAAACACCATATATTTT.

The chain has TRBV15 and TRBJ2-7; 9 bases are a match to TRBD1. CDR1 is LNHNV and CDR2 is YYDKDF in the germline V gene (reference sequence). Germline trimming cut 5 bases from V and 4 bases from J; bases unmatched to any gene: 9. The length of the CDR3 is 15 residues. The CDR3 DNA follows: TGTGCCACCAGCCCGACGCCGGGACAGGGATACGAGCAGTACTTC. Its translation is CATSPTPGQGYEQYF.

The J gene is TRBJ2-3, the V gene TRBV5-4; weak D call: TRBD2 (5 bases). The germline V gene has CDR1 SGHNT and CDR2 YYREEE (reference sequence). V was cut by 2 bases and J by 6 bases, with 19 bases left in between. The CDR3 covers 16 residues. The CDR3 DNA is TGTGCCAGCAGCTTTGGTATTCGGGCCCGAGGGGATACGCAGTATTTT. Its translation: CASSFGIRARGDTQYF.

This clone was seen only once. This chain connects TRBV5-1 to TRBJ2-1; D gene uncertain. The CDR3 has 15 residues. Trimming took 0 bases from V and 3 from J, leaving 10 bases between them. CDR1 SGHRS and CDR2 YFSETQ come from the germline V gene. CDR3 loop: CASSLEDWGYNEQFF. In nucleotides, the CDR3 is TGCGCCAGCAGCTTGGAAGATTGGGGCTACAATGAGCAGTTCTTC. Full variable domain (missing parts from reference TRBV5-1 and TRBJ2-1): KAGVTQTPRYLIKTRGQQVTLSCSPISGHRSVSWYQQTPGQGLQFLFEYFSETQRNKGNFPGRFSGRQFSNSRSEMNVSTLELGDSALYLCASSLEDWGYNEQFFGPGTRLTVL.

The V and J genes are TRBV11-2 and TRBJ2-5; 9 nucleotides align to TRBD2. The CDR3 is made up of 13 amino acids. The germline V gene has CDR1 SGHAT and CDR2 FQNNGV. V lost 5 bases, J lost 5 bases, and 3 bases stayed unmatched. The CDR3 reads CASSRGGVETQYF. The CDR3 nucleotides read TGTGCCAGCAGCCGCGGGGGGGTGGAGACCCAGTACTTC. Filled out from reference TRBV11-2 and TRBJ2-5, the complete variable domain reads EAGVAQSPRYKIIEKRQSVAFWCNPISGHATLYWYQQILGQGPKLLIQFQNNGVVDDSQLPKDRFSAERLKGVDSTLKIQPAKLEDSAVYLCASSRGGVETQYFGPGTRLLVL.

This clone turned up a few times. The sample carries other DNA sequences with the same CDR3. This chain links TRBV19 with TRBJ1-6; D unresolved. CDR1 is LNHDA and CDR2 is SQIVND in the germline V gene (reference sequence). This CDR3 region has 14 residues. V was cut by 1 base and J by 7 bases, with 8 bases left in between. In nucleotides, the CDR3 is TGTGCCAGTAGTATAGTTGGCGGGAATTCACCCCTCCACTTT. Residues: CASSIVGGNSPLHF.

The J gene is TRBJ1-5, the V gene TRBV6-1, with TRBD1 matching over 12 bases. Trimming cost V 7 bases and J 6 bases; bases outside gene matches: 7. CDR3 length equals 15 residues. The germline CDR1 and CDR2 sequences are MNHNS and SASEGT. For the CDR3, the DNA is TGTGCCAGCACCGGGACAGGGGGCGAAGGTCAGCCCCAGCATTTT. Residues: CASTGTGGEGQPQHF.

In its sample, this clone was seen a few times. Other nucleotide sequences from this sample produce the same CDR3. V usage is TRBV19 and J usage is TRBJ2-3; D call uncertain. Between the trimmed V and J ends, which lost 3 bases and 6 bases, there was a span of 4 bases. Germline loops: CDR1 LNHDA, CDR2 SQIVND (reference sequence). The CDR3 is 11 residues long. CDR3 sequence: CASSIGDTQYF. The CDR3 nucleotides are TGTGCCAGTAGTATTGGGGATACGCAGTATTTT.

The chain combines TRBV5-1 with TRBJ2-7; 10 bases are a match to TRBD2. CDR3 length: 17 amino acids. The J segment lost 6 bases and the V segment lost 3 bases, leaving 15 bases of the junction unmatched. The germline CDR1 and CDR2 sequences are SGHRS and YFSETQ. The DNA of the CDR3 is TGCGCCAGCAGCTCGGGATACCTATCTAGCGGGAGCTTCGAGCAGTACTTC. Amino acids: CASSSGYLSSGSFEQYF. Supplemented by reference TRBV5-1 and TRBJ2-7, the full variable domain reads KAGVTQTPRYLIKTRGQQVTLSCSPISGHRSVSWYQQTPGQGLQFLFEYFSETQRNKGNFPGRFSGRQFSNSRSEMNVSTLELGDSALYLCASSSGYLSSGSFEQYFGPGTRLTVT.

The V and J genes are TRBV30 and TRBJ2-5; D perhaps matches TRBD1 (6 bases). Germline-derived CDR1 and CDR2 are GTSNPN and SVGIG (reference sequence). V gave up 0 bases and J gave up 5 bases, with 10 bases separating them. CDR3 length: 13 amino acids. The CDR3 DNA follows: TGTGCCTGGAGTGTTAGACAGGTCGAGACCCAGTACTTC. This gives the protein CAWSVRQVETQYF.

The V and J genes are TRBV5-6 and TRBJ1-4; 7 nucleotides agree with TRBD1. The CDR3 spans 14 residues. V dropped 3 bases and J dropped 8; count of bases not matched to a gene: 7. CDR1 and CDR2 (germline): SGHDT, YYEEEE. CDR3 in DNA: TGTGCCAGCAGCTATGCCGGGACAGACGAAAAACTGTTTTTT. This translates into CASSYAGTDEKLFF.

About this clone itself: Mismatch with germline at one junction end may stem from a read error. This same CDR3 is encoded by further DNA sequences in the sample. The rearrangement joins TRBV5-1 to TRBJ2-3; tentatively, D is TRBD2 (6 bases). This CDR3 contains 14 residues. Looked up from germline, CDR1 is SGHRS and CDR2 is YFSETQ. Here the CDR3 DNA reads TGTGCCAGCAGCTTGGGGGGTAGCACAGATACGCAGTATTTT. Protein product: CASSLGGSTDTQYF.

The rearrangement uses TRBV7-8 and TRBJ1-2, with 7 bases lining up with TRBD1. The CDR3 runs 14 residues. Looked up from germline, CDR1 is SGHVS and CDR2 is FQNEAQ. V lost 5 bases to trimming and J lost 2 bases; unmatched junction nucleotides: 5. CDR3: CASSPSTGNYGYTF. The DNA of the CDR3 is TGTGCCAGCAGCCCCTCGACAGGGAACTATGGCTACACCTTC.

Comment on this clone: This may come from a read error, since a much larger clone is one base off. The rearrangement uses TRBV6-6 and TRBJ1-2; TRBD1 matches 9 bases. Trimming cost V 6 bases and J 2 bases; bases outside gene matches: 1. The germline gives CDR1 MNHNY, CDR2 SVGAGI (reference sequence). The CDR3 spans 13 residues. CDR3 loop: CASSDRGNYGYTF. In DNA, the CDR3 is TGTGCCAGCAGCGACAGGGGGAACTATGGCTACACCTTC.